The rows below give T cell receptor beta chains drawn from one sample of a study of T cell changes during pregnancy in multiple sclerosis. TCRdb keeps only in-frame clones here, not all; method: immunoSEQ multiplex PCR. The data hold 40,000 or so clones, with about 90% observed a single time. The input for sequencing was CD4+ T cells from peripheral blood mononuclear cells, taken in the third trimester of pregnancy. These receptors were obtained from a female donor in good health, enrolled as a control in a pregnancy study. CDR3s include the opening cysteine and the closing phenylalanine or tryptophan. A D gene is named only where the DNA matches it firmly. Clone sizes are given selectively: once, few, many, or a class where the clone is expanded.

J: TRBJ1-5
size: few
V: TRBV11-2
D: TRBD1
CDR3: CASSPRQGDQPQHF
DNA: TGTGCCAGCAGCCCCCGACAGGGTGATCAGCCCCAGCATTTT

J: TRBJ1-5
size: -
V: TRBV19
D: TRBD1
CDR3: CASRGQVNQPQHF
DNA: TGTGCCAGTAGGGGACAGGTTAATCAGCCCCAGCATTTT

J: TRBJ2-5
size: -
V: TRBV30
D: -
CDR3: CAWAMGQDLRETQYF
DNA: TGTGCCTGGGCGATGGGGCAGGATCTCAGAGAGACCCAGTACTTC

J: TRBJ2-4
size: -
V: TRBV7-8
D: -
CDR3: CASSLEGLLAKNIQYF
DNA: TGTGCCAGCAGCTTAGAAGGACTCCTAGCCAAAAACATTCAGTACTTC

J: TRBJ1-1
size: -
V: TRBV30
D: -
CDR3: CAWSVHLAEAFF
DNA: TGTGCCTGGAGTGTACACCTGGCTGAAGCTTTCTTT

J: TRBJ2-4
size: once
V: TRBV15
D: -
CDR3: CATSKTHRVSENIQYF
DNA: TGTGCCACCAGCAAAACGCACAGGGTGAGCGAAAACATTCAGTACTTC

J: TRBJ2-7
size: -
V: TRBV11-2
D: -
CDR3: CASSLGPRGDEQYF
DNA: TGTGCCAGCAGCTTAGGACCCCGCGGAGACGAGCAGTACTTC

J: TRBJ2-5
size: once
V: TRBV5-1
D: TRBD1
CDR3: CASSPGPGTGIETQYF
DNA: TGCGCCAGCAGTCCCGGACCCGGGACAGGAATAGAGACCCAGTACTTC

J: TRBJ1-2
size: -
V: TRBV29-1
D: TRBD1
CDR3: CSVGMTGDGYTF
DNA: TGCAGCGTCGGTATGACAGGGGATGGCTACACCTTC

J: TRBJ2-2
size: -
V: TRBV2
D: TRBD2
CDR3: CASREGGGPTGELFF
DNA: TGTGCCAGCAGGGAGGGCGGGGGTCCCACCGGGGAGCTGTTTTTT

J: TRBJ2-7
size: -
V: TRBV6-5
D: -
CDR3: CASSYSLAAGGYEQYF
DNA: TGTGCCAGCAGTTACTCGTTGGCAGCGGGCGGCTACGAGCAGTACTTC

J: TRBJ2-7
size: -
V: TRBV19
D: TRBD1
CDR3: CASRKGTGGIAYEQYF
DNA: TGTGCCAGTAGAAAGGGGACAGGGGGAATCGCCTACGAGCAGTACTTC

J: TRBJ2-2
size: -
V: TRBV10-2
D: TRBD2
CDR3: CASSTTSGGLVTNTGELFF
DNA: TGCGCCAGCAGCACTACTAGCGGGGGGCTCGTGACGAACACCGGGGAGCTGTTTTTT

J: TRBJ1-2
size: -
V: TRBV11-2
D: -
CDR3: CASSLDLGPYGYTF
DNA: TGTGCCAGCAGCTTAGATCTGGGGCCCTATGGCTACACCTTC

J: TRBJ2-7
size: -
V: TRBV4-1
D: -
CDR3: CASSHRPPSPERAPYEQYF
DNA: TGCGCCAGCAGCCATCGACCGCCCTCCCCGGAGCGGGCCCCCTACGAGCAGTACTTC

J: TRBJ1-5
size: -
V: TRBV19
D: TRBD1
CDR3: CATSRTGANQPQHF
DNA: TGTGCCACCTCCCGGACAGGGGCGAATCAGCCCCAGCATTTT

J: TRBJ1-5
size: few
V: TRBV19
D: TRBD1
CDR3: CATTGQGMFSNQPQHF
DNA: TGTGCCACCACGGGACAGGGGATGTTTAGCAATCAGCCCCAGCATTTT

J: TRBJ2-5
size: -
V: TRBV2
D: -
CDR3: CASSVYARGNRDQETQYF
DNA: TGTGCCAGCAGTGTGTATGCCCGAGGGAACAGGGATCAAGAGACCCAGTACTTC

J: TRBJ2-7
size: -
V: TRBV30
D: TRBD1
CDR3: CAWSLDRGYEQYF
DNA: TGTGCCTGGAGCCTCGACAGGGGCTACGAGCAGTACTTC

J: TRBJ2-2
size: -
V: TRBV4-1
D: TRBD2
CDR3: CASSQEGTSGVPGELFF
DNA: TGCGCCAGCAGCCAAGAAGGGACTAGCGGGGTTCCCGGGGAGCTGTTTTTT

J: TRBJ2-2
size: -
V: TRBV6-4
D: -
CDR3: CASSDEGGSNTGELFF
DNA: TGTGCCAGCAGTGACGAGGGCGGGTCTAACACCGGGGAGCTGTTTTTT

J: TRBJ2-5
size: -
V: TRBV5-1
D: TRBD2
CDR3: CASSFASTSGGRLQETQYF
DNA: TGCGCCAGCAGCTTCGCCAGCACTAGCGGGGGACGCCTACAAGAGACCCAGTACTTC

J: TRBJ2-7
size: once
V: TRBV28
D: TRBD2
CDR3: CASSLPGLAPNEQYF
DNA: TGTGCCAGCAGTTTACCGGGACTAGCCCCTAATGAGCAGTACTTC

J: TRBJ1-5
size: -
V: TRBV5-6
D: TRBD1
CDR3: CASSRDSGNNQPQHF
DNA: TGTGCCAGCAGCCGGGACAGTGGGAACAATCAGCCCCAGCATTTT

J: TRBJ2-3
size: -
V: TRBV2
D: TRBD2
CDR3: CASSDSRGGALADTQYF
DNA: TGTGCCAGCAGTGATTCCCGCGGGGGGGCCTTAGCAGATACGCAGTATTTT

J: TRBJ2-3
size: -
V: TRBV5-4
D: TRBD2
CDR3: CASSSSGGRSTDTQYF
DNA: TGTGCCAGCAGCTCTAGCGGGGGGAGATCCACAGATACGCAGTATTTT

J: TRBJ2-5
size: -
V: TRBV2
D: -
CDR3: CASSEFVRGPQETQYF
DNA: TGTGCCAGCAGTGAGTTCGTAAGGGGCCCACAAGAGACCCAGTACTTC

J: TRBJ2-7
size: once
V: TRBV11-2
D: TRBD2
CDR3: CASSQGTSGYEQYF
DNA: TGTGCCAGCAGCCAAGGGACTAGCGGCTACGAGCAGTACTTC

J: TRBJ2-6
size: -
V: TRBV25-1
D: -
CDR3: CASSLAGANVLTF
DNA: TGTGCCAGCAGTTTAGCTGGGGCCAACGTCCTGACTTTC

J: TRBJ1-1
size: -
V: TRBV1
D: -
CDR3: CTSSHQRGWSEAFF
DNA: TGCACCAGCAGCCATCAAAGGGGTTGGTCTGAAGCTTTCTTT

J: TRBJ1-3
size: -
V: TRBV9
D: -
CDR3: CASSVRTGTGNTIYF
DNA: TGTGCCAGCAGCGTACGGACGGGGACTGGAAACACCATATATTTT

J: TRBJ2-7
size: -
V: TRBV14
D: -
CDR3: CASSQDQDFYEQYF
DNA: TGTGCCAGCAGCCAAGATCAGGACTTCTACGAGCAGTACTTC

J: TRBJ2-1
size: -
V: TRBV5-1
D: -
CDR3: CASSLGLPTHNEQFF
DNA: TGCGCCAGCAGCTTGGGACTTCCCACTCACAATGAGCAGTTCTTC

J: TRBJ2-1
size: -
V: TRBV7-3
D: TRBD1
CDR3: CASSPTGQGTYNEQFF
DNA: TGTGCCAGCAGCCCCACCGGACAGGGGACCTACAATGAGCAGTTCTTC

J: TRBJ1-5
size: -
V: TRBV30
D: -
CDR3: CAWSARGGGMPQHF
DNA: TGTGCCTGGAGTGCCCGGGGGGGAGGGATGCCCCAGCATTTT

J: TRBJ2-2
size: -
V: TRBV6-1
D: -
CDR3: CASSSRFNTGELFF
DNA: TGTGCCAGCAGTTCGCGATTTAACACCGGGGAGCTGTTTTTT

J: TRBJ2-7
size: -
V: TRBV6-1
D: TRBD1
CDR3: CASSEYPGTGRRFIYEQYF
DNA: TGTGCCAGCAGTGAATACCCCGGGACAGGACGCAGATTCATCTACGAGCAGTACTTC

J: TRBJ1-3
size: -
V: TRBV9
D: TRBD1
CDR3: CASSVDDRGRLSGNTIYF
DNA: TGTGCCAGCAGCGTAGACGACAGGGGCCGCCTCTCTGGAAACACCATATATTTT

J: TRBJ2-3
size: -
V: TRBV15
D: -
CDR3: CATSKNQLAQYF
DNA: TGTGCCACCAGCAAAAATCAGTTGGCGCAGTATTTT

J: TRBJ2-7
size: -
V: TRBV29-1
D: -
CDR3: CSAGDSYEQYF
DNA: TGCAGCGCAGGGGACTCCTACGAGCAGTACTTC

J: TRBJ1-1
size: -
V: TRBV27
D: -
CDR3: CASSSLANTEAFF
DNA: TGTGCCAGCAGTTCCTTGGCGAACACTGAAGCTTTCTTT

J: TRBJ2-1
size: -
V: TRBV7-3
D: TRBD2
CDR3: CASRSTGTSGDEQFF
DNA: TGTGCCAGCAGATCAACCGGGACTAGCGGGGATGAGCAGTTCTTC

J: TRBJ1-1
size: once
V: TRBV30
D: -
CDR3: CAWSSGGSGTEAFF
DNA: TGTGCCTGGAGCAGCGGGGGGTCGGGGACTGAAGCTTTCTTT

J: TRBJ2-3
size: -
V: TRBV28
D: -
CDR3: CASSLGGSGTDTQYF
DNA: TGTGCCAGCAGTTTAGGAGGTAGCGGAACAGATACGCAGTATTTT

J: TRBJ1-1
size: -
V: TRBV5-6
D: TRBD1
CDR3: CASSARGEAFF
DNA: TGTGCCAGCAGCGCCAGGGGGGAAGCTTTCTTT

J: TRBJ2-2
size: -
V: TRBV5-4
D: TRBD2
CDR3: CASSPYGGSGELFF
DNA: TGTGCCAGCAGCCCCTACGGGGGGAGCGGGGAGCTGTTTTTT

J: TRBJ2-2
size: once
V: TRBV5-1
D: TRBD2
CDR3: CASSPSGGAVGELFF
DNA: TGCGCCAGCAGCCCTAGCGGGGGGGCTGTCGGGGAGCTGTTTTTT

J: TRBJ2-5
size: -
V: TRBV20-1
D: -
CDR3: CSAEKGETQYF
DNA: TGCAGTGCTGAAAAGGGGGAGACCCAGTACTTC

J: TRBJ2-7
size: -
V: TRBV7-9
D: TRBD2
CDR3: CASSQTASGRTSYEQYF
DNA: TGTGCCAGCAGCCAGACGGCAAGCGGGAGGACCTCCTACGAGCAGTACTTC

J: TRBJ2-3
size: -
V: TRBV7-2
D: -
CDR3: CASSLSGLTDTQYF
DNA: TGTGCCAGCAGCTTATCTGGCCTCACAGATACGCAGTATTTT